Presented here are 22 T cell receptor beta chains from one specimen sequenced in a study of CD8 T cells in ankylosing spondylitis. TCRdb reanalysed the 5' RACE reads using MiXCR and keeps one entry per CDR3 protein. The repertoire holds over 200,000 distinct CDR3 sequences, about 10% seen once, with approximately 20% in the top ten. Material: blood, either unsorted or a sorted T cell fraction (not recorded which). The receptors originated from a male donor with ankylosing spondylitis or in good health (not recorded which).

This clonotype was detected only a few times. V usage is TRBV7-2 and J usage is TRBJ2-1; 9 nucleotides agree with TRBD2. The CDR3 contains 12 residues. Germline V gene data show CDR1 as SGHTA and CDR2 as FQGNSA. V lost 5 bases to trimming and J lost 10 bases; unmatched junction nucleotides: 3. The CDR3 DNA follows: TGTGCCAGCAGCCCACTAGCGGGCGAGCAGTTCTTC. This encodes CASSPLAGEQFF.

This clonotype was detected many times. V is TRBV11-3 and J is TRBJ2-1; D may match TRBD1 or TRBD2 (5 bases each). The CDR3 is made up of 16 amino acids. Germline V gene sequence: CDR1 SGHNT, CDR2 YENEEA. V was clipped by 4 bases and J by 4 bases, with 17 bases between them. CDR3: CASSSRGDPQYNEQFF. CDR3 coding DNA: TGTGCCAGCAGCTCCCGAGGGGACCCTCAATACAATGAGCAGTTCTTC. Full variable domain (remainder filled in from reference TRBV11-3 and TRBJ2-1): EAGVVQSPRYKIIEKKQPVAFWCNPISGHNTLYWYLQNLGQGPELLIRYENEEAVDDSQLPKDRFSAERLKGVDSTLKIQPAELGDSAVYLCASSSRGDPQYNEQFFGPGTRLTVL.

This clonotype has a count of ten or more. V and J are TRBV4-2 and TRBJ2-2, with D perhaps TRBD1 or TRBD2 (5 bases each). V was clipped by 2 bases and J by 6 bases, with 13 bases between them. CDR3 size: 15 residues. CDR1 is LGHNA and CDR2 is YNFKEQ in the germline V gene. The CDR3 DNA sequence: TGTGCCAGCAGCCAAACCAGGACGGGGCCCGGGGAGCTGTTTTTT. Translation: CASSQTRTGPGELFF.

V and J are TRBV29-1 and TRBJ2-7, with 9 bases fitting TRBD1. Germline assignment: CDR1 SQVTM and CDR2 ANQGSEA. The trim removed 5 bases at V and 6 bases at J, leaving 11 bases unmatched. The CDR3 loop spans 14 amino acids. CDR3 nucleotides: TGCAGCGTTCGAAAAGGACAGGGGCGGCCCGAGCAGTACTTC. As protein: CSVRKGQGRPEQYF.

This clonotype was seen at least ten times. This sequence joins TRBV12-3 or TRBV12-4 and TRBJ1-1; a possible D gene is TRBD1 (6 bases). Between the trimmed V and J ends, which lost 6 bases and 6 bases, there was a span of 17 bases. This CDR3 comprises 14 residues. CDR3 DNA: TGTGCCAGCAGGGCCCCCGCGGGGGGGCCTGAAGCTTTCTTT. Translating it yields CASRAPAGGPEAFF.

This clonotype has ten or more counts. V usage is TRBV7-9 and J usage is TRBJ2-7, with 7 bases lining up with TRBD1. Germline assignment: CDR1 SEHNR and CDR2 FQNEAQ (reference sequence). Trimming removed 5 bases from V and 6 bases from J; junction bases left unmatched: 10. The CDR3 contains 14 residues. As DNA, the CDR3 is TGTGCCAGCAGCCTCGACAGGGAATGGGCCGAGCAGTACTTC. Its protein is CASSLDREWAEQYF.

This clonotype was seen many times. J is TRBJ1-1 and V is TRBV7-2; 10 nucleotides match TRBD1. This CDR3 is 14 amino acids long. In germline, CDR1 is SGHTA, CDR2 FQGNSA. V trimming: 4 bases; J trimming: 5 bases; junction bases outside the gene matches: 4. CDR3 DNA sequence: TGTGCCAGCAGCTGGACAGGGGGGGGAACTGAAGCTTTCTTT. Protein sequence: CASSWTGGGTEAFF.

The gene calls are TRBV10-3 and TRBJ1-5, with D perhaps TRBD1 (5 bases). Per germline, CDR1 ENHRY and CDR2 SYGVKD. This CDR3 has 14 residues. The germline V and J ends were trimmed by 10 bases and 2 bases, with 15 bases remaining between them. In nucleotides, the CDR3 is TGTGCCAAAAACCAGGGATTGGGCAATCAGCCCCAGCATTTT. Translation gives CAKNQGLGNQPQHF.

This clonotype was detected a few times. The chain is built from TRBV5-1 and TRBJ2-5; 7 bases fit TRBD2. Germline values: CDR1 SGHRS, CDR2 YFSETQ. Trimming cost V 3 bases and J 5 bases; bases outside gene matches: 10. This CDR3 region has 15 residues. CDR3 residues: CASSSDAGDAETQYF. CDR3 nucleotide sequence: TGCGCCAGCAGCTCGGACGCGGGGGATGCCGAGACCCAGTACTTC.

This clonotype was seen ten or more times. This sequence joins TRBV29-1 and TRBJ2-7; maybe TRBD1 (5 bases). Germline V gene lookup returns CDR1 SQVTM and CDR2 ANQGSEA. Trimming shortened V by 7 bases and J by 4 bases, and 11 bases separated the two germline ends. This CDR3 has 11 residues. CDR3 sequence (DNA): TGCAGCGCTACGACAGCTTACGAGCAGTACTTC. It is translated as CSATTAYEQYF.

This clonotype has ten or more counts. The chain is built from TRBV24-1 and TRBJ2-2, with D unresolved. The CDR3 extends over 14 amino acids. V shed 4 bases and J shed 4 bases, with 9 bases lying between them. CDR1 is KGHDR and CDR2 is SFDVKD in the germline V gene. The CDR3 region has the DNA TGTGCCACCAGTGACTCGGAACGCACCGGGGAGCTGTTTTTT. It specifies CATSDSERTGELFF.

The sample holds many counts of this clonotype. V and J are TRBV20-1 and TRBJ2-1; 7 nucleotides align to TRBD2. Germline V lookup: CDR1 DFQATT, CDR2 SNEGSKA (reference sequence). The CDR3 extends over 14 amino acids. V shed 6 bases, J shed 3 bases, and the junction held 8 bases outside the gene matches. As DNA, the CDR3 is TGCAGTGCCCCACTCCGGGACTACTACAATGAGCAGTTCTTC. Its protein product is CSAPLRDYYNEQFF.

This chain joins TRBV12-3 or TRBV12-4 and TRBJ2-7; D is tentatively TRBD1 or TRBD2 (5 bases each). The V end lost 7 bases, the J end lost 13 bases, and 20 bases lay between the germline ends. This CDR3 is built from 12 residues. This CDR3 is CASTDGDLRRYF. The CDR3 DNA sequence: TGTGCCAGCACCGATGGGGACCTACGGCGCTACTTC.

This clonotype was found many times. V gene TRBV29-1 combines with J gene TRBJ1-3; no firm D call. The ends were cut back, 4 bases at V and 2 bases at J, with 3 bases in the middle. CDR1 and CDR2 from the germline V gene are SQVTM and ANQGSEA. The CDR3 totals 11 residues. The CDR3 sequence is CSVGTGNTIYF. The CDR3 nucleotides read TGCAGCGTTGGTACTGGAAACACCATATATTTT.

V usage is TRBV12-3 or TRBV12-4 and J usage is TRBJ1-5, with 9 nucleotides matching TRBD1. Trimming at V came to 4 bases and at J to 1 base, leaving 5 bases not matched to a gene. The CDR3 runs to 16 residues. The CDR3 here is CASSWTGARSNQPQHF. In DNA form, the CDR3 reads TGTGCCAGCAGTTGGACAGGGGCGAGAAGCAATCAGCCCCAGCATTTT.

Ten or more counts support this clonotype. The gene calls are TRBV2 and TRBJ1-1; TRBD1 agrees at 8 bases. Losses at the gene ends were 7 bases for V and 3 bases for J; bases not matched to a gene: 13. Germline assignment: CDR1 SNHLY and CDR2 FYNNEI. The CDR3 sequence is 16 residues long. The DNA of the CDR3 is TGTGCCAGCATAGAAGGACAGGGTAGGATGGACACTGAAGCTTTCTTT. Translated, it gives CASIEGQGRMDTEAFF.

This clonotype was counted at least ten times. V is TRBV5-6 and J is TRBJ2-2; the D is unclear. Between the trimmed V and J ends, which lost 4 bases and 8 bases, there was a span of 18 bases. Germline V gene lookup returns CDR1 SGHDT and CDR2 YYEEEE. The CDR3 sequence is 15 residues long. The CDR3 DNA is TGTGCCAGCAGCAAATGGACGGGCCCCTCAGGGGAGCTGTTTTTT. Amino acid sequence: CASSKWTGPSGELFF.

Remarks on this clonotype: A much more abundant neighbour one base away suggests this may be a read error. The V call is TRBV4-2, the J call TRBJ1-1; D not resolved. Germline V lookup: CDR1 LGHNA, CDR2 YNFKEQ. There are 12 residues in the CDR3. The CDR3 DNA is TGTGCCAGCAGCCAAGTGAACACTGAAGCTTCCTTT. It codes for CASSQVNTEASF.

This clonotype was detected ten times or more. The rearrangement uses TRBV5-1 and TRBJ2-3; unclear D gene. Trimming cost V 4 bases and J 2 bases, with 23 bases left between them. Germline V CDR1 and CDR2: SGHRS, YFSETQ. The CDR3 extends over 18 amino acids. CDR3 DNA sequence: TGCGCCAGCAGCCCCCGTTCAATAGCTCCGTCGGTCACAGATACGCAGTATTTT. Amino acid sequence: CASSPRSIAPSVTDTQYF.

The table lists this clonotype with many counts. This rearrangement joins TRBV7-2 to TRBJ2-2, with 8 bases aligning to TRBD2. V lost 7 bases to trimming and J lost 0 bases; unmatched junction nucleotides: 7. This CDR3 is built from 16 residues. The germline V gene has CDR1 SGHTA and CDR2 FQGNSA. The CDR3 nucleotides read TGTGCCAGCACCAACGGGGGGGAGACGAACACCGGGGAGCTGTTTTTT. Protein product: CASTNGGETNTGELFF.

This clonotype was observed many times. The rearrangement uses TRBV5-1 and TRBJ2-3; D is unresolved. The ends were cut back, 0 bases at V and 2 bases at J, with 10 bases in the middle. The germline V gene encodes CDR1 SGHRS and CDR2 YFSETQ. This CDR3 contains 15 residues. CDR3 DNA: TGCGCCAGCAGCTTGGAGCTTACCTACACAGATACGCAGTATTTT. Translation gives CASSLELTYTDTQYF.

In this sample, this clonotype turned up a few times. The V and J genes are TRBV7-9 and TRBJ1-3; no clear D. CDR3 length equals 16 residues. V lost 7 bases and J lost 0, with 16 bases in between. Germline assignment: CDR1 SEHNR and CDR2 FQNEAQ (reference sequence). CDR3 coding DNA: TGTGCCAGCACACTTACGGGCGCTTACTCTGGAAACACCATATATTTT. Its protein is CASTLTGAYSGNTIYF.